This T cell receptor (beta chain) was obtained from a study of identical twins. Whole-study results and caveats: While abundant cord blood beta clonotypes carried fewer insertions, memory repertoires showed no such pattern. It was cross-sectional statistical analysis, not following the same donors, that the conclusions relied on.

It was template switching that added a universal primer site, and there were unique molecular identifiers on the cDNA. TCRdb analysed the 5' RACE reads with MiXCR anew, one entry per CDR3 protein. The sample shows approximately 410,000 distinct CDR3 sequences, approximately 17% of them seen only once. Remarks on this clonotype: Antigen specificity is unknown.

The sequenced material came from naive T cells sorted from blood. This clonotype was obtained from a man aged 45 to 65 in good health.

The CDR3 coding sequence is TGTGCCAGCAGCTTTGGGACAGGGATGAACACTGAAGCTTTCTTT. Amino acids: CASSFGTGMNTEAFF. This chain joins TRBV9 and TRBJ1-1; 9 nucleotides align to TRBD1. The V gene end was trimmed by 4 bases and the J gene end by 0 bases; junction bases not matched to a gene: 4. Germline loops: CDR1 SGDLS, CDR2 YYNGEE. The CDR3 length is 15 residues. Supplemented by reference TRBV9 and TRBJ1-1, the full variable domain reads DSGVTQTPKHLITATGQRVTLRCSPRSGDLSVYWYQQSLDQGLQFLIQYYNGEERAKGNILERFSAQQFPDLHSELNLSSLELGDSALYFCASSFGTGMNTEAFFGQGTRLTVV.